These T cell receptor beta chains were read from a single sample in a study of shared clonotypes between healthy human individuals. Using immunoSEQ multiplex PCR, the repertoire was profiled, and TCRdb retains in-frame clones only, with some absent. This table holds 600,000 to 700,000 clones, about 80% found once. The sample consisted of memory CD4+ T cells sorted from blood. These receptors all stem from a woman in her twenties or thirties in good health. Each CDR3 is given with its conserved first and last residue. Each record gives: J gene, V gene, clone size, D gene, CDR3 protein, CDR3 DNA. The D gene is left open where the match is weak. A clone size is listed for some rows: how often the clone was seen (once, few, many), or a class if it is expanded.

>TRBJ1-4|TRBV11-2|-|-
CASSLGPGEKLFF
TGTGCCAGCAGTCTTGGCCCGGGGGAAAAACTGTTTTTT
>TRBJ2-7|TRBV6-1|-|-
CASSEMYEQYF
TGTGCCAGCAGTGAAATGTACGAGCAGTACTTC
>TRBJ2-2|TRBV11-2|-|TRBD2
CASSLDTSGSGVVGELFF
TGTGCCAGCAGCTTAGACACTAGCGGGAGCGGAGTAGTCGGGGAGCTGTTTTTT
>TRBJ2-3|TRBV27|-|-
CASSSALGTDTQYF
TGTGCCAGCAGTTCAGCACTAGGCACAGATACGCAGTATTTT
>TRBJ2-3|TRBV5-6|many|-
CASTRGPASGTDTQYF
TGTGCCAGCACCCGGGGCCCGGCTAGCGGCACAGATACGCAGTATTTT
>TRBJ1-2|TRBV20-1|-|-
CSASLAHGYTF
TGCAGTGCCTCACTGGCGCATGGCTACACCTTC
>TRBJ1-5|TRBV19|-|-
CASSIQGYQPQHF
TGTGCCAGTAGTATTCAGGGGTATCAGCCCCAGCATTTT
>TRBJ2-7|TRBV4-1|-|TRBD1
CASSQPTTGAHEQYF
TGCGCCAGCAGCCAACCAACGACAGGGGCCCACGAGCAGTACTTC
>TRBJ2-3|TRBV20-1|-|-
CSGARGDTQYF
TGCAGTGGGGCCCGCGGGGATACGCAGTATTTT
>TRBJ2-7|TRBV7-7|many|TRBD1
CASSLDREHEQYF
TGTGCCAGCAGCCTGGACAGGGAGCACGAGCAGTACTTC
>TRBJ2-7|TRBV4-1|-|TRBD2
CASSRGLAGVGEQYF
TGCGCCAGCAGCCGGGGACTAGCGGGAGTAGGTGAGCAGTACTTC
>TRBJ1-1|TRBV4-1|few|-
CASSRADTGRAEAFF
TGCGCCAGCAGCCGCGCAGACACCGGTAGGGCTGAAGCTTTCTTT
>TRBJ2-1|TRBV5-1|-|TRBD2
CASSSLAGGAINEQFF
TGCGCCAGCAGCAGTCTAGCGGGAGGGGCCATAAATGAGCAGTTCTTC
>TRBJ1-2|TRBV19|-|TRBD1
CASTTGWRDGYTF
TGTGCCAGTACGACAGGGTGGAGAGATGGCTACACCTTC
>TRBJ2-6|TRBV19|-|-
CASSRSPASAYLSGANVLTF
TGTGCCAGTAGTCGTTCGCCGGCCTCAGCCTACTTATCTGGGGCCAACGTCCTGACTTTC
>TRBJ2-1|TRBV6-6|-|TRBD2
CASQLAGVNEQFF
TGTGCCAGCCAACTAGCGGGAGTCAATGAGCAGTTCTTC
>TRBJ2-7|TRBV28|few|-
CASSSDVALREQYF
TGTGCCAGCAGTTCCGACGTAGCGTTGCGCGAGCAGTACTTC
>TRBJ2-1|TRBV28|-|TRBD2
CASSSSGRVMDEQFF
TGTGCCAGCAGTTCTAGCGGGAGAGTTATGGATGAGCAGTTCTTC
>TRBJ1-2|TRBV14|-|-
CASSPPGRGDYGYTF
TGTGCCAGCAGCCCACCTGGGAGGGGGGACTATGGCTACACCTTC
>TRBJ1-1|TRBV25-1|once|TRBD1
CASSEFKTGGTEAFF
TGTGCCAGCAGTGAATTTAAGACAGGGGGGACTGAAGCTTTCTTT
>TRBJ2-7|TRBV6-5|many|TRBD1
CASSYTGTGTSYEQYF
TGTGCCAGCAGTTACACCGGGACAGGAACCTCCTACGAGCAGTACTTC
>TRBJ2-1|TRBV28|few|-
CASTSAAADNEQFF
TGTGCCAGCACCTCCGCCGCGGCAGACAATGAGCAGTTCTTC
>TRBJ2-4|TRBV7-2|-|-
CASSSSLLENIQYF
TGTGCCAGCAGCTCGAGCCTACTAGAAAACATTCAGTACTTC
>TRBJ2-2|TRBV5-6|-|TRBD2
CASSFGGRMELFF
TGTGCCAGCAGCTTTGGCGGGAGGATGGAGCTGTTTTTT
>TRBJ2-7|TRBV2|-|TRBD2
CASSEGLAGVYEQYF
TGTGCCAGCAGTGAAGGGCTAGCGGGAGTCTACGAGCAGTACTTC
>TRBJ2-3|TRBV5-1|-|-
CASRVLADTQYF
TGCGCCAGCAGAGTTCTTGCAGATACGCAGTATTTT
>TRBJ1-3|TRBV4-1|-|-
CASSQQGTGNTIYF
TGCGCCAGCAGCCAACAGGGGACTGGAAACACCATATATTTT
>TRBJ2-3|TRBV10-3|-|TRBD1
CAISERDRSTDTQYF
TGTGCCATCAGTGAACGGGACAGGTCCACAGATACGCAGTATTTT
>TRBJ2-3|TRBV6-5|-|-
CASSYFGVEDTQYF
TGTGCCAGCAGTTACTTCGGGGTGGAAGATACGCAGTATTTT
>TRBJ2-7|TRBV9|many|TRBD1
CASSLEPGQTYEQYF
TGTGCCAGCAGCTTGGAACCGGGACAGACCTACGAGCAGTACTTC
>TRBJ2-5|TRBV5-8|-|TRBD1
CASSLQGAKETQYF
TGTGCCAGCAGCTTGCAGGGGGCTAAAGAGACCCAGTACTTC
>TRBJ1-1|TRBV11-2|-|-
CASSPTAKGWVNTEAFF
TGTGCCAGCAGCCCCACGGCAAAGGGATGGGTGAACACTGAAGCTTTCTTT
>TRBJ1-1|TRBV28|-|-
CASSLWGTSNTEAFF
TGTGCCAGCAGTTTATGGGGGACATCTAACACTGAAGCTTTCTTT
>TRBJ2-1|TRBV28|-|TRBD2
CASSSGRGNEQFF
TGTGCCAGCAGTTCGGGGAGGGGCAATGAGCAGTTCTTC
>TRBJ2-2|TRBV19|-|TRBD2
CASSATSGNTGELFF
TGTGCCAGTAGTGCGACTAGCGGCAACACCGGGGAGCTGTTTTTT
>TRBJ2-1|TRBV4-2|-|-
CASSQESASVYNEQFF
TGTGCCAGCAGCCAAGAATCGGCTAGCGTCTACAATGAGCAGTTCTTC
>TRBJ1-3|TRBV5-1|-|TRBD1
CASSQGQGNTIYF
TGCGCCAGCAGCCAGGGACAGGGGAACACCATATATTTT
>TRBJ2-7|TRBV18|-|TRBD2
CASSPVAGGYEQYF
TGTGCCAGCTCACCAGTAGCGGGAGGCTACGAGCAGTACTTC
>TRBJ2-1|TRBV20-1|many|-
CSAISNEQFF
TGCAGTGCTATCTCCAATGAGCAGTTCTTC
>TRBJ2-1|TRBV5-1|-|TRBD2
CASSPGLLSSYNEQFF
TGCGCCAGCAGCCCGGGACTATTAAGCTCCTACAATGAGCAGTTCTTC
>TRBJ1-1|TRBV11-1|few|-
CASSQDRGEAFF
TGTGCCAGCAGCCAGGACAGAGGAGAAGCTTTCTTT
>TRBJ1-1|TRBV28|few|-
CASSLPDNTEAFF
TGTGCCAGCAGTTTACCAGATAACACTGAAGCTTTCTTT